The rows below give T cell receptor beta chains drawn from one sample of a study of spatial heterogeneity in lung cancer. TCRdb fed the 5' RACE reads into MiXCR, producing one record per CDR3 protein. The sample yields 30,000 to 45,000 distinct CDR3 sequences, less than 5.5% seen once. The sequenced sample was PBMCs, obtained at surgery. The receptors were gathered from a female donor with early-stage non-small cell lung cancer. CDR3s include the opening cysteine and the closing phenylalanine or tryptophan. Fields, in order: clone size, D gene, J gene, V gene, CDR3 length, CDR3 protein, CDR3 DNA. The D gene is left open where the match is weak. The listing skips clone size in some rows; elsewhere it reads once, few, many or a size class.

many,TRBD1,TRBJ2-5,TRBV7-2,16,CASSLSDRGQGETQYF,TGTGCCAGCAGCTTATCGGACAGGGGGCAGGGAGAGACCCAGTACTTC
.,.,TRBJ2-1,TRBV20-1,16,CSARDPWGRGSGEQFF,TGCAGTGCTAGAGATCCTTGGGGGAGGGGGAGTGGTGAGCAGTTCTTC
many,.,TRBJ1-5,TRBV27,15,CASSLSMGGHQPQHF,TGTGCCAGCAGTTTATCGATGGGGGGCCATCAGCCCCAGCATTTT
.,TRBD1,TRBJ2-2,TRBV7-2,14,CASSRRGPTGELFF,TGTGCCAGCAGCCGCAGGGGGCCCACCGGGGAGCTGTTTTTT
many,TRBD1,TRBJ2-3,TRBV6-5,16,CASSRGQGASGDTQYF,TGTGCCAGCAGTCGGGGACAGGGGGCCTCGGGGGATACGCAGTATTTT
many,TRBD1,TRBJ2-5,TRBV5-1,14,CASSLPGGQETQYF,TGCGCCAGCAGCTTACCAGGGGGCCAAGAGACCCAGTACTTC
many,.,TRBJ2-3,TRBV3-1,16,CASSPPGRHFTDTQYF,TGTGCCAGCAGCCCGCCAGGGAGGCATTTCACAGATACGCAGTATTTT
many,TRBD1,TRBJ2-7,TRBV6-1,16,CASSEILAGGSYEQYF,TGTGCCAGCAGTGAAATTTTGGCAGGGGGCTCCTACGAGCAGTACTTC
few,TRBD1,TRBJ1-4,TRBV5-1,15,CASSLQPGGKEKLFF,TGCGCCAGCAGCCTCCAACCAGGGGGGAAGGAAAAACTGTTTTTT
many,.,TRBJ2-3,TRBV7-3,14,CASSPGAWGDTQYF,TGTGCCAGCAGCCCGGGAGCGTGGGGGGATACGCAGTATTTT
many,.,TRBJ1-3,TRBV30,16,CAWSVQYGRAGNTIYF,TGTGCCTGGAGTGTACAGTACGGCAGGGCTGGAAACACCATATATTTT
many,.,TRBJ2-2,TRBV11-2,14,CASSRWTSSGELFF,TGTGCCAGCAGCCGTTGGACTTCGTCCGGGGAGCTGTTTTTT
few,TRBD1,TRBJ2-1,TRBV6-6,14,CASRTGGTYNEQFF,TGTGCCAGCAGAACAGGGGGGACCTACAATGAGCAGTTCTTC
many,.,TRBJ2-4,TRBV29-1,16,CSVAGTTLMGFNIQYF,TGCAGCGTTGCCGGGACAACCTTGATGGGGTTTAACATTCAGTACTTC
many,TRBD1,TRBJ2-2,TRBV5-1,15,CASRVAGGNTGELFF,TGCGCCAGCAGAGTTGCAGGGGGGAACACCGGGGAGCTGTTTTTT
many,.,TRBJ2-5,TRBV29-1,13,CSVDGGAQETQYF,TGCAGCGTTGATGGTGGGGCCCAAGAGACCCAGTACTTC
.,.,TRBJ2-5,TRBV18,14,CASSPGFTRETQYF,TGTGCCAGCTCACCGGGCTTCACTCGCGAGACCCAGTACTTC
large,TRBD1,TRBJ2-7,TRBV7-2,13,CASSSRDSYEQYF,TGTGCCAGCAGCTCCAGGGACAGCTACGAGCAGTACTTC
.,TRBD1,TRBJ1-2,TRBV20-1,15,CSAKSRDSSNYGYTF,TGCAGTGCCAAAAGCCGGGACAGCTCTAACTATGGCTACACCTTC
many,.,TRBJ2-7,TRBV2,14,CASRRRVTAYEQYF,TGTGCCAGCAGGAGGAGGGTAACGGCCTACGAGCAGTACTTC
.,.,TRBJ2-7,TRBV25-1,12,CASSESPYEQYF,TGTGCCAGCAGTGAATCTCCCTACGAGCAGTACTTC
many,.,TRBJ1-1,TRBV6-5,16,CASSYSPQGMNTEAFF,TGTGCCAGCAGTTACTCCCCTCAGGGGATGAACACTGAAGCTTTCTTT
.,.,TRBJ2-7,TRBV12-5,15,CASGPVGVSSYEQYF,TGTGCTAGTGGCCCCGTGGGGGTGAGCTCCTACGAGCAGTACTTC
many,TRBD1,TRBJ2-7,TRBV29-1,15,CSVTPGTGGLLEQYF,TGCAGCGTTACCCCTGGGACAGGGGGCCTTCTCGAGCAGTACTTC
many,.,TRBJ2-2,TRBV7-2,15,CASSYGTLSGGELFF,TGTGCCAGCAGCTACGGGACTCTCTCGGGCGGGGAGCTGTTTTTT
many,.,TRBJ2-1,TRBV7-8,17,CASSPPLRVRKNNEQFF,TGTGCCAGCAGCCCCCCTCTTCGAGTCAGAAAAAACAATGAGCAGTTCTTC
.,TRBD2,TRBJ2-2,TRBV6-1,14,CASRAGTSSGELFF,TGTGCCAGCAGGGCCGGGACTAGCAGCGGGGAGCTGTTTTTT
medium-sized,TRBD2,TRBJ2-5,TRBV29-1,15,CSARIISGGEETQYF,TGCAGCGCTCGCATCATTAGCGGGGGGGAAGAGACCCAGTACTTC
many,.,TRBJ2-2,TRBV9,16,CASSPGRPPTTGELFF,TGTGCCAGCAGCCCGGGCCGCCCCCCGACCACCGGGGAGCTGTTTTTT
many,.,TRBJ1-2,TRBV7-2,13,CASKGLANYGYTF,TGTGCCAGTAAAGGATTAGCTAACTATGGCTACACCTTC
many,.,TRBJ2-3,TRBV24-1,13,CATGEGGVDTQYF,TGTGCCACCGGCGAGGGGGGGGTCGATACGCAGTATTTT
many,TRBD1,TRBJ2-7,TRBV4-3,15,CASSQDRDRVYEQYF,TGCGCCAGCAGCCAAGACCGGGACAGGGTCTACGAGCAGTACTTC
many,.,TRBJ1-4,TRBV4-3,15,CASSPWPGLEEKLFF,TGCGCCAGCAGCCCCTGGCCGGGTTTGGAGGAAAAACTGTTTTTT
many,.,TRBJ2-7,TRBV6-5,11,CASSSWDEQYF,TGTGCCAGCAGCTCCTGGGATGAGCAGTACTTC
many,.,TRBJ1-1,TRBV20-1,13,CSTPDPPGAEAFF,TGCAGTACTCCGGACCCACCGGGAGCTGAAGCTTTCTTT